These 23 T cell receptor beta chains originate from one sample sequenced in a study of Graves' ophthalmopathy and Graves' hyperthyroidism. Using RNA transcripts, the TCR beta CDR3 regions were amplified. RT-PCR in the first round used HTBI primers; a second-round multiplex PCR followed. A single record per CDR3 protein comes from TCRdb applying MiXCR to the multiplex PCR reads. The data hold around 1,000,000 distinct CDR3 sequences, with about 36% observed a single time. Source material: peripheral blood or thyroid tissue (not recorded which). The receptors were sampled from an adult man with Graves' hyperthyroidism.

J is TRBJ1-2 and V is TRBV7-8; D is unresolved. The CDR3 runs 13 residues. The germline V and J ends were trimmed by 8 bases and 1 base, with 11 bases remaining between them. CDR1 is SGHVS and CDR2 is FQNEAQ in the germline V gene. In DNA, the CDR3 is TGTGCCAGCGCCCGAGACAATAACTATGGCTACACCTTC. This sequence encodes CASARDNNYGYTF.

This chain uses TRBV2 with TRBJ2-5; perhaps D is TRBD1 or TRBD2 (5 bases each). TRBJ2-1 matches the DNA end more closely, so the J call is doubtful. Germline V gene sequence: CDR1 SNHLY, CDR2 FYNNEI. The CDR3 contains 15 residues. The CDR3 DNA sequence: TGTGCCAGCAGTGCAAGTGGGACGGGTTGGGATGAGCAGTTCTTC. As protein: CASSASGTGWDEQFF.

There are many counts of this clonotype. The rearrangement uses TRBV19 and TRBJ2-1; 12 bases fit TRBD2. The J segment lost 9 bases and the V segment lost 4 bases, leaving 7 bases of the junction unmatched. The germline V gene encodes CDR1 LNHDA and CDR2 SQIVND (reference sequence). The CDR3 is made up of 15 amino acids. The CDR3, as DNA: TGTGCCAGTAGTAGGGAGTCTAGCGGGAGGGGTGAGCAGTTCTTC. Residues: CASSRESSGRGEQFF. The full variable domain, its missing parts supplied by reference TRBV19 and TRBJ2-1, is DGGITQSPKYLFRKEGQNVTLSCEQNLNHDAMYWYRQDPGQGLRLIYYSQIVNDFQKGDIAEGYSVSREKKESFPLTVTSAQKNPTAFYLCASSRESSGRGEQFFGPGTRLTVL.

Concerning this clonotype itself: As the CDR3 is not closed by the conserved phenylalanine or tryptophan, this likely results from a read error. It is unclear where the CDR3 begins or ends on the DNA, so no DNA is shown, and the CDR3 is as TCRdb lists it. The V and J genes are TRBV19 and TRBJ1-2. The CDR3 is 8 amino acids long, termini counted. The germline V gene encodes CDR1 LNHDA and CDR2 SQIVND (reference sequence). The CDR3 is CASSPDTY.

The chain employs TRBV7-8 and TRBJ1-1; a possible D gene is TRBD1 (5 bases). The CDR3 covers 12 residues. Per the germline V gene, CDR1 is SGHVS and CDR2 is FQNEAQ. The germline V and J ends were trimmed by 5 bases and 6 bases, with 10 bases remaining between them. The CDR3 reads CASSGGPPEAFF. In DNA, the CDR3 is TGTGCCAGCAGCGGGGGACCGCCTGAAGCTTTCTTT.

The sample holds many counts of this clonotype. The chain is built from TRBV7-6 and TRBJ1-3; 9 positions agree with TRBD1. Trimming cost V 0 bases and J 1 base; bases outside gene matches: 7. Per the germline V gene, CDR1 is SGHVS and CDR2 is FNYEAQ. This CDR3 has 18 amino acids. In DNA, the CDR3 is TGTGCCAGCAGCTTAGCCCCGTCCGGGACAGGGTCTGGAAACACCATATATTTT. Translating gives CASSLAPSGTGSGNTIYF.

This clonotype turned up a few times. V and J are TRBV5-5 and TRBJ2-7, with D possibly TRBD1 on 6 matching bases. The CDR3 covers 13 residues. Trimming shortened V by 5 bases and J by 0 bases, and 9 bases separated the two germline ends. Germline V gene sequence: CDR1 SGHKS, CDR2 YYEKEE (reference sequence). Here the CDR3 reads CASSGDNSYEQYF. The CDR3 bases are TGTGCCAGCAGTGGGGACAACTCCTACGAGCAGTACTTC.

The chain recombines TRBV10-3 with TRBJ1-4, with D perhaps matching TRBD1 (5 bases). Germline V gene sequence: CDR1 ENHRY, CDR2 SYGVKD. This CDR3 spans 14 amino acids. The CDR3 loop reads CARDKSRDGEKLFF. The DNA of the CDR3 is TGTGCTAGAGATAAATCCAGGGATGGTGAAAAACTGTTTTTT.

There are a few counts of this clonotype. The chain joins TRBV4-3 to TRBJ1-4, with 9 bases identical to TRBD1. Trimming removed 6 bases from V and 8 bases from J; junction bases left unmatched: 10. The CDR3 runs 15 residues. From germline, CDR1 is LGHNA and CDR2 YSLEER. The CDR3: CASRDRGGRSEKLFF. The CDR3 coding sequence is TGCGCCAGCAGGGACAGGGGAGGGAGGTCGGAAAAACTGTTTTTT.

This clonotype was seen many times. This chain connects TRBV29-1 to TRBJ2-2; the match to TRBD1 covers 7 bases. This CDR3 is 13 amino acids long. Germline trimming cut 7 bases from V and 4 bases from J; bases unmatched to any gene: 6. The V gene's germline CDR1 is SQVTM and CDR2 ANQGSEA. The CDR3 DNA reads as TGCAGCGGTAGACAGGGTAGCACCGGGGAGCTGTTTTTT. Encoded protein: CSGRQGSTGELFF.

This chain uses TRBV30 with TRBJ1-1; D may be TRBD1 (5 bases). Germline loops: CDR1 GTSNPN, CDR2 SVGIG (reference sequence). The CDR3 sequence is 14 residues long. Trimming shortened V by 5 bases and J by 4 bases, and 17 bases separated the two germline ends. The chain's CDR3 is CAWARGVEITEAFF. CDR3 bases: TGTGCCTGGGCCAGAGGGGTAGAGATCACTGAAGCTTTCTTT.

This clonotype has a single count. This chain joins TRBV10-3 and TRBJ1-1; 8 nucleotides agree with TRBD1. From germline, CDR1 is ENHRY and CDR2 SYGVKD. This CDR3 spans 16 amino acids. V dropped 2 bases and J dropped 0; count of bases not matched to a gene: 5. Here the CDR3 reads CAISEPTGDMNTEAFF. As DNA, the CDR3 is TGTGCCATCAGTGAGCCGACAGGGGACATGAACACTGAAGCTTTCTTT.

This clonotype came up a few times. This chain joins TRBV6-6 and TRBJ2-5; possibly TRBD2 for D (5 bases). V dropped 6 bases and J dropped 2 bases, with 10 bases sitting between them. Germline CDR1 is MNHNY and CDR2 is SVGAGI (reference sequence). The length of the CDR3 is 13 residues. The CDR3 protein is CASRDYEQETQYF. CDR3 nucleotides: TGTGCCAGCAGAGACTACGAACAAGAGACCCAGTACTTC.

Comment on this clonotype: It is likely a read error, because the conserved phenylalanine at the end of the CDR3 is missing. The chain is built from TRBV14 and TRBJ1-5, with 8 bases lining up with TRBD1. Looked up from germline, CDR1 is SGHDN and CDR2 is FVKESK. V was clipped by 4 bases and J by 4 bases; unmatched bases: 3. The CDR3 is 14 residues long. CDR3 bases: TGTGCCAGCAGCCCCGGGACAGGTAATCAGCCCCAGCATGTT. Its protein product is CASSPGTGNQPQHV.

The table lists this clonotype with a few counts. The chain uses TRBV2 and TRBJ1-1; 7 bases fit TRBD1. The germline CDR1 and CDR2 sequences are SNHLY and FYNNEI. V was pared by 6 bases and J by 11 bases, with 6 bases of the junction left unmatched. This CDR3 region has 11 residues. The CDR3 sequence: CASSSGQEAFF. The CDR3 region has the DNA TGTGCCAGCAGCTCTGGACAGGAGGCTTTCTTT.

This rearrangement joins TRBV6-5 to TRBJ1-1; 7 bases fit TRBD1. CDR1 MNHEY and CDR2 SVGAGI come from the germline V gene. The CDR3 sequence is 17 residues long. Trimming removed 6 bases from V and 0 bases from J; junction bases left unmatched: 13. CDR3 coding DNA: TGTGCCAGCAGCCTACCGACAGGGATGGGCATGAACACTGAAGCTTTCTTT. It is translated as CASSLPTGMGMNTEAFF.

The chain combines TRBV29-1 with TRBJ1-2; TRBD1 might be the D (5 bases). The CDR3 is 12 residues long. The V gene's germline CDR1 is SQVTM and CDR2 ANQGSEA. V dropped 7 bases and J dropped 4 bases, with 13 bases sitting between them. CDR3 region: CSDQGRFYGYTF. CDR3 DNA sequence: TGCAGCGACCAGGGACGGTTCTATGGCTACACCTTC.

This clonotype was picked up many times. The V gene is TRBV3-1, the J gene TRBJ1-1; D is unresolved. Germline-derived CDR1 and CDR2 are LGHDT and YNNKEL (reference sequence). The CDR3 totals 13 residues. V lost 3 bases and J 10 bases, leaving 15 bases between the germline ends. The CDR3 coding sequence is TGTGCCAGCAGCCAGACCGGACTAGGGCGAGCTTTCTTT. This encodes CASSQTGLGRAFF.

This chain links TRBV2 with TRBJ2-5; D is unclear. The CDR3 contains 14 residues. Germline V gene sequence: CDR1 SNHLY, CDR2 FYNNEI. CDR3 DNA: TGTGCTAGAGTTTCGAACCGACTTGAAGAGACCCAGTACTTC. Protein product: CARVSNRLEETQYF.

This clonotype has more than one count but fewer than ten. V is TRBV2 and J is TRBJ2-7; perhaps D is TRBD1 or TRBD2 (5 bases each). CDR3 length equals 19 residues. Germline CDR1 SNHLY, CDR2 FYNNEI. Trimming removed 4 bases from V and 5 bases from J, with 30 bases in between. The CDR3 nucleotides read TGTGCCAGCAGTGGAACCCGGCGGAAGAGGGGCCCACCCCGGGACGAGCAGTACTTC. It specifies CASSGTRRKRGPPRDEQYF.

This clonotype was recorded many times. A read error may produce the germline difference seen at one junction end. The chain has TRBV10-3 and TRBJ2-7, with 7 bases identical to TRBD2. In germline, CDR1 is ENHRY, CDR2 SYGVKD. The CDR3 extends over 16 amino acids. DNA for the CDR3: TGTGCCATCAGTGAGTCGGGGAGGGGCCCCTCCGACGAGCAGTACTTC. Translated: CAISESGRGPSDEQYF.

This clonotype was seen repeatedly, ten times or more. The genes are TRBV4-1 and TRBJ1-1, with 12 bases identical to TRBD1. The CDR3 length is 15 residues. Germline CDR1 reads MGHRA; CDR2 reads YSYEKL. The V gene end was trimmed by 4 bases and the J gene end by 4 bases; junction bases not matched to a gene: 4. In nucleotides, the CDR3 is TGCGCCAGCAGCCGGGGACAGGGGGCGTTCACTGAAGCTTTCTTT. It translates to CASSRGQGAFTEAFF.

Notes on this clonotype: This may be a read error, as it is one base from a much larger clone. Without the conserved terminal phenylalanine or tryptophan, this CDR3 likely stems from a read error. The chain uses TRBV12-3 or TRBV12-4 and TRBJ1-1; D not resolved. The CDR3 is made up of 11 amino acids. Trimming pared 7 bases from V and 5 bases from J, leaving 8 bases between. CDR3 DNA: TGTGCCAGCACCCTGCGGACTGAAGCTTTCCTT. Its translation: CASTLRTEAFL.